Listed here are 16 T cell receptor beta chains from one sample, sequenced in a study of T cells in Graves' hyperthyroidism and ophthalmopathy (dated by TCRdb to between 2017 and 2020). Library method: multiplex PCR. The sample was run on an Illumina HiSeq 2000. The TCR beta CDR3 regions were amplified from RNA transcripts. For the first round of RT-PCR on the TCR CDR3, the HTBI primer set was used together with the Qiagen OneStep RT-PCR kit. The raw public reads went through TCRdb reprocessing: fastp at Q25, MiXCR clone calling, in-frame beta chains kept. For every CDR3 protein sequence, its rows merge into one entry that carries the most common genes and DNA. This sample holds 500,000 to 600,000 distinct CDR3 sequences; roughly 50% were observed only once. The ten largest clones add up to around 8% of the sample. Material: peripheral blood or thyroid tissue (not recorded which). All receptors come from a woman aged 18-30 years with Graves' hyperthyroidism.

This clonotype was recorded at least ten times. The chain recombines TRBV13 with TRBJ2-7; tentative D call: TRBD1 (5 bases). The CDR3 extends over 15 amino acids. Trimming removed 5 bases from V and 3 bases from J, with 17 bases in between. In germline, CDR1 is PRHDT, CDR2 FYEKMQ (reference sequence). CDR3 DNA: TGTGCCAGCAGCGTCACAGGTTGGTCGGACTACGAGCAGTACTTC. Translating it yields CASSVTGWSDYEQYF.

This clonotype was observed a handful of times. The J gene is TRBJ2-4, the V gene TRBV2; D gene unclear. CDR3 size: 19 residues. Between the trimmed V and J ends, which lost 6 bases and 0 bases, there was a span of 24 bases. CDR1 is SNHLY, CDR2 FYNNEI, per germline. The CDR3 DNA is TGTGCCAGCAGGACCGTCGGGCGAGACGGTGGGCTAGCCAAAAACATTCAGTACTTC. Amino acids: CASRTVGRDGGLAKNIQYF.

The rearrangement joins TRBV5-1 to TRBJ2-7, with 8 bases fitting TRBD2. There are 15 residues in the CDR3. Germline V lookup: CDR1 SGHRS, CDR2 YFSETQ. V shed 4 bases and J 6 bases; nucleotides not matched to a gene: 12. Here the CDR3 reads CASSPRATSVTEQYF. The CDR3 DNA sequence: TGCGCCAGCAGCCCGCGGGCGACTAGCGTTACCGAGCAGTACTTC.

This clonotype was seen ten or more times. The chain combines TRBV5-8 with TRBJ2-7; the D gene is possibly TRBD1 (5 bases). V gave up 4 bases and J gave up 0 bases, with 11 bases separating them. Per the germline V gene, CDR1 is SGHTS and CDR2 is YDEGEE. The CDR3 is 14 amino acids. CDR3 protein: CASSQPRASYEQYF. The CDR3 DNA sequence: TGTGCCAGCAGCCAGCCCAGGGCCTCCTACGAGCAGTACTTC.

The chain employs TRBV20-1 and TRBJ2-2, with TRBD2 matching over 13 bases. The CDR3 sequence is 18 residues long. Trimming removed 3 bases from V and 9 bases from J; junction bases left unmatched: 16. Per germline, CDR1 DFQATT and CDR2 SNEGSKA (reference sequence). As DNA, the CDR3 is TGCAGTGCTAGCCCCGGACTAGCGGGAGAGCGCCTCCCCCGGGAGCTGTTTTTT. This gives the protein CSASPGLAGERLPRELFF.

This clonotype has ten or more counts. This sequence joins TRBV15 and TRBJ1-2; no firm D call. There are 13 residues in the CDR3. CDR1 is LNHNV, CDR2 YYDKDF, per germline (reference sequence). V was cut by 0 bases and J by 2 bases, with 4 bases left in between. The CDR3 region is CATSRDKNYGYTF. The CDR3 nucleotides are TGTGCCACCAGCAGAGACAAGAACTATGGCTACACCTTC.

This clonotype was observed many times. DNA for the CDR3: TGTGCCAGCAGCTTGGACAAGGCTAATCAGCCCCAGCATTTT. Translated, it gives CASSLDKANQPQHF. V gene TRBV7-2 combines with J gene TRBJ1-5; TRBD1 might be the D (5 bases). The V gene's germline CDR1 is SGHTA and CDR2 FQGNSA. The length of the CDR3 is 14 residues. V was shortened by 3 bases and J by 4 bases, with 10 bases between the two germline ends. The full variable domain, with the rest looked up from reference TRBV7-2 and TRBJ1-5, is GAGVSQSPSNKVTEKGKDVELRCDPISGHTALYWYRQSLGQGLEFLIYFQGNSAPDKSGLPSDRFSAERTGGSVSTLTIQRTQQEDSAVYLCASSLDKANQPQHFGDGTRLSIL.

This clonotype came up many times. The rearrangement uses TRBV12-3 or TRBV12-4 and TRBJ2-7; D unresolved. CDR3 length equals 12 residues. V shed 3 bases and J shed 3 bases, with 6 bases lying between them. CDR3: CASSFESYEQYF. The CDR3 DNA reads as TGTGCCAGCAGTTTTGAGAGCTACGAGCAGTACTTC.

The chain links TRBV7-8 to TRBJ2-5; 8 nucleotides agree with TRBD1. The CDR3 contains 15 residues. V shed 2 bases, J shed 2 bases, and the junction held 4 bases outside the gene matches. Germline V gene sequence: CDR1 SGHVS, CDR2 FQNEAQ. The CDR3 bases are TGTGCCAGCAGCTTACAGGACAGGGCTCAAGAGACCCAGTACTTC. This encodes CASSLQDRAQETQYF.

The CDR3 DNA sequence: TGTGCCAGCAGTTTAGCGGGACAGGGGGCGTTCGGCTACACCTTC. This gives the protein CASSLAGQGAFGYTF. The chain carries TRBV12-3 or TRBV12-4 and TRBJ1-2, with 12 bases identical to TRBD1. The CDR3 extends over 15 amino acids. The V gene end was trimmed by 0 bases and the J gene end by 8 bases; junction bases not matched to a gene: 4.

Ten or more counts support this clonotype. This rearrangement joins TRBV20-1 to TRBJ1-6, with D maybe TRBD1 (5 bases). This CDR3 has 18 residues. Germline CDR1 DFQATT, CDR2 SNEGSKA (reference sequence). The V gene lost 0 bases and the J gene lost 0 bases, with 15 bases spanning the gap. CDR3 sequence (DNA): TGCAGTGCTAGAGATCATCCGGGGCAGAGCTCCTATAATTCACCCCTCCACTTT. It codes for CSARDHPGQSSYNSPLHF.

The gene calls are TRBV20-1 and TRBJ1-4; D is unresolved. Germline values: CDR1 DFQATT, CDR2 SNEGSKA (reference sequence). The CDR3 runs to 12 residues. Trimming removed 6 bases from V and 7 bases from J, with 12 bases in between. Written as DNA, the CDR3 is TGCAGTGCCGGATCCGGGATTGAAAAACTGTTTTTT. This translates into CSAGSGIEKLFF.

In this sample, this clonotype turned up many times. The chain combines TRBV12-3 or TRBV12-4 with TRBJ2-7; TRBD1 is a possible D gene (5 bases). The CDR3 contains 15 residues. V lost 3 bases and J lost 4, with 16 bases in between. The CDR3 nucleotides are TGTGCCAGCAGTTTCAATCCAGGCAGGGAATACGAGCAGTACTTC. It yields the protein CASSFNPGREYEQYF.

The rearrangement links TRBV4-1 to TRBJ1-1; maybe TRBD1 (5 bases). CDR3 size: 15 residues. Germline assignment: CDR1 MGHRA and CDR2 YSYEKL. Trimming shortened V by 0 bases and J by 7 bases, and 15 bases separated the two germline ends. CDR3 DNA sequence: TGCGCCAGCAGCCAAGATGAGGCAGGAGGGGTTGAAGCTTTCTTT. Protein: CASSQDEAGGVEAFF.

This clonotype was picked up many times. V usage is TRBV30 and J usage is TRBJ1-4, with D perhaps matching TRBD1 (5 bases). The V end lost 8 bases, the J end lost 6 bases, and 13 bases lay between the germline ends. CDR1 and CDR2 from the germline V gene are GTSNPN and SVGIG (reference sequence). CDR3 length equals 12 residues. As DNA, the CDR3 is TGTGCCAGCCGGGACGGTTATGAAAAACTGTTTTTT. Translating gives CASRDGYEKLFF.

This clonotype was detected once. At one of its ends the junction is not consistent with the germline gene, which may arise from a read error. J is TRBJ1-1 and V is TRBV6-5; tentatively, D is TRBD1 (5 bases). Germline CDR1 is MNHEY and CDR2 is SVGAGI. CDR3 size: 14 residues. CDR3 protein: CASRGDGANAEAFF. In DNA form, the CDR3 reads TGTGCCAGCAGAGGGGACGGGGCGAACGCTGAAGCTTTCTTT.